This T cell receptor beta chain was retrieved from a study of CD8 T cells in Susac syndrome. The authors reverse transcribed about 0.5 to 1 ug RNA with random hexamers. The TCR beta CDR3 was amplified by immunoSEQ multiplex PCR across 54 Vbeta, 13 Jbeta. TCRdb re-analysed the immunoSEQ multiplex PCR reads in MiXCR, keeping a single row per CDR3 protein. The sample has about 210,000 distinct CDR3 sequences; roughly 95% are singletons. The CDR3 covers 12 residues. Between the trimmed V and J ends, which lost 3 bases and 6 bases, there was a span of 9 bases. In germline, CDR1 is SGDLS, CDR2 YYNGEE. Sequencing was carried out using CD4+ T cells from PBMCs. The chain employs TRBV9 and TRBJ1-1; D uncertain. The source of this sequence is a human donor in good health. CDR3 DNA sequence: TGTGCCAGCAGCGCGGGCCTGGCTGAAGCTTTCTTT. Amino acid sequence: CASSAGLAEAFF.